The present TCR beta chain was sequenced within a study of identical twins. Healthy Caucasians were all of the donors. This clonotype was observed at least ten times. No antigen is known for it. Overall study findings and caveats: Excess low generation probability was seen in twin-shared out-of-frame alpha sequences.

V gave up 2 bases and J gave up 2 bases; unmatched junction bases: 3. The germline gives CDR1 MNHEY, CDR2 SVGEGT. This CDR3 contains 16 residues. It was template switching that added a universal primer site, and there were unique molecular identifiers on the cDNA. Each CDR3 protein is one row after TCRdb ran MiXCR on the 5' RACE reads. The sample includes a few hundred thousand distinct CDR3 sequences, approximately 10% of them seen just once. The sample was also linked to a second study, of yellow fever vaccine responses in identical twins.

This receptor was obtained from a woman in her late teens or twenties in good health. The rearrangement uses TRBV6-2 or TRBV6-3 and TRBJ2-1; 10 nucleotides line up with TRBD2. Sequencing was done on a sample of PBMCs. CDR3: CASSYASGGAYNEQFF. The CDR3 nucleotides read TGTGCCAGCAGTTACGCTAGCGGGGGTGCCTACAATGAGCAGTTCTTC.